These 10 T cell receptor beta chains came from one sample sequenced in a study of CD8 T cells in Susac syndrome. Random hexamers were used to reverse transcribe an amount of roughly 0.5 to 1 ug RNA. TCRdb re-analysed the immunoSEQ multiplex PCR reads in MiXCR, keeping a single row per CDR3 protein. The repertoire has 150,000 to 200,000 distinct CDR3 sequences, approximately 94% of them found once; the top ten carry more than 0.095%. Sequenced sample: CD4+ T cells from PBMCs. The receptors stem from a human donor with Susac syndrome.

The chain links TRBV20-1 to TRBJ2-6, with TRBD1 matching 9 bases. Germline assignment: CDR1 DFQATT and CDR2 SNEGSKA (reference sequence). Trimming at V came to 6 bases and at J to 0 bases, leaving 6 bases not matched to a gene. The CDR3 consists of 16 residues. The CDR3 spells CSASTGGFSGANVLTF. The CDR3 region has the DNA TGCAGTGCCAGTACAGGGGGCTTCTCTGGGGCCAACGTCCTGACTTTC.

The V call is TRBV7-3, the J call TRBJ2-1; 7 bases fit TRBD2. V lost 5 bases and J lost 2; bases outside the gene matches: 6. CDR1 SGHTA and CDR2 FQGTGA come from the germline V gene. This CDR3 spans 15 amino acids. The CDR3 DNA sequence: TGTGCCAGCAGCACCTCCGGGGGGACCTACAATGAGCAGTTCTTC. It codes for CASSTSGGTYNEQFF.

The DNA for the CDR3 is TGTGCCAGCAGTTACTCGATGGGGTCACACTCTGGAAACACCATATATTTT. Its translation: CASSYSMGSHSGNTIYF. This chain uses TRBV6-5 with TRBJ1-3; D gene uncertain. The ends were cut back, 0 bases at V and 0 bases at J, with 12 bases in the middle. The CDR3 has 17 amino acids. The germline V gene encodes CDR1 MNHEY and CDR2 SVGAGI.

This clonotype was counted a few times. The rearrangement joins TRBV27 to TRBJ1-2, with D unclear. This CDR3 comprises 13 residues. Germline values: CDR1 MNHEY, CDR2 SMNVEV (reference sequence). Deletions cut 5 bases from V and 4 bases from J, with 11 bases between. CDR3 residues: CASSPQGSYGYTF. For the CDR3, the DNA is TGTGCCAGCAGTCCCCAAGGTAGCTATGGCTACACCTTC.

V is TRBV6-5 and J is TRBJ2-6, with no clear D. Germline V CDR1 and CDR2: MNHEY, SVGAGI. V dropped 6 bases and J dropped 4 bases, with 13 bases sitting between them. The CDR3 is 15 residues long. The CDR3 bases are TGTGCCAGCAGCTCCGAGGTCCCCGGGGCCAACGTCCTGACTTTC. Its protein product is CASSSEVPGANVLTF.

The chain joins TRBV20-1 to TRBJ1-2; weak D call: TRBD1 (5 bases). This CDR3 spans 10 amino acids. Germline V gene lookup returns CDR1 DFQATT and CDR2 SNEGSKA (reference sequence). Between the trimmed V and J ends, which lost 6 bases and 8 bases, there was a span of 10 bases. The CDR3 loop is CSAPRQGYTF. CDR3 nucleotides: TGCAGTGCGCCACGACAGGGCTACACCTTC.

The V and J genes are TRBV16 and TRBJ1-2; D unresolved. V lost 4 bases, J lost 8 bases, and 14 bases lay in between. This CDR3 spans 13 amino acids. Per the germline V gene, CDR1 is KGHSY and CDR2 is FQNENV. The CDR3 region is CASSPQTGYGYTF. DNA for the CDR3: TGTGCCAGCAGCCCCCAAACGGGGTACGGCTACACCTTC.

The rearrangement uses TRBV6-5 and TRBJ1-1, with D possibly being TRBD1 (6 bases). This CDR3 is built from 14 residues. The germline V gene has CDR1 MNHEY and CDR2 SVGAGI. V lost 6 bases to trimming and J lost 1 base, with 12 bases between them. In DNA form, the CDR3 reads TGTGCCAGCAGGGTAGGACAGAGGAACACTGAAGCTTTCTTT. Residues: CASRVGQRNTEAFF.

The V and J genes are TRBV12-3 or TRBV12-4 and TRBJ1-2, with D unresolved. This CDR3 has 14 residues. Trimming removed 1 base from V and 4 bases from J, with 10 bases in between. The CDR3 loop is CASSLGGWVYGYTF. CDR3 in DNA: TGTGCCAGCAGTTTAGGAGGGTGGGTCTATGGCTACACCTTC.

The CDR3 sequence is CASSVGERWEQYF. CDR3 coding DNA: TGTGCCAGCAGCGTAGGGGAGCGCTGGGAGCAGTACTTC. The V gene is TRBV9, the J gene TRBJ2-7; perhaps TRBD2 as D (5 bases). Germline loops: CDR1 SGDLS, CDR2 YYNGEE. This CDR3 spans 13 amino acids. V was trimmed by 0 bases and J by 7 bases, leaving 11 bases between them.